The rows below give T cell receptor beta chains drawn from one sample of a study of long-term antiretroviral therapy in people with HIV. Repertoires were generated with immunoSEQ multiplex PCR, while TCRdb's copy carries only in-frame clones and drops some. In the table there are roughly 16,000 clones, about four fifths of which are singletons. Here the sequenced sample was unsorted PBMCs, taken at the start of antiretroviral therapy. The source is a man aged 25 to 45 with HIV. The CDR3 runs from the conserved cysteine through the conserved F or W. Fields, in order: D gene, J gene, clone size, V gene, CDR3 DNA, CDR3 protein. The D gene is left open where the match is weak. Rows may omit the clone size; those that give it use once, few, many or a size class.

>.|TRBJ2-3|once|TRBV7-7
TGTGCTAGCAGCTTAGAAGCTACAGATACGCAGTATTTT
CASSLEATDTQYF
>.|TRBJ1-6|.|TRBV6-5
TGTGCCAGCAGTTACTCCGGGCAGGGCGGATCACCCCTCCACTTT
CASSYSGQGGSPLHF
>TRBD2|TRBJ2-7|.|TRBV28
TGTGCCACCCACGGGGAACTAGCGGGAGTGGGCGAGCAGTACTTC
CATHGELAGVGEQYF
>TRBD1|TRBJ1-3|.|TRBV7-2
TGTGCCAGCAGCGCCCGAACAGGGGCCTCTGGAAACACCATATATTTT
CASSARTGASGNTIYF
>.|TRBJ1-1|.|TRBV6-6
TGTGCCAGCAGTTACTCGGCCACTGAAGCTTTCTTT
CASSYSATEAFF
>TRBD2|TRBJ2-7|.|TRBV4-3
TGCGCCAGCAGCCAAGATACGGGAGGGCCTTCAAGGTGGGGTGGGAACGAGCAGTACTTC
CASSQDTGGPSRWGGNEQYF
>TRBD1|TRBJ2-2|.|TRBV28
TGTGCCAGCAGTTTATCCGGGACAGGGGGCTTGACGAACACCGGGGAGCTGTTTTTT
CASSLSGTGGLTNTGELFF
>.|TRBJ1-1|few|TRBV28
TGTGCCAGCAGTTTGCCGGGAGGGCCTGAAGCTTTCTTT
CASSLPGGPEAFF
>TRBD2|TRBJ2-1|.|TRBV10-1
TGCGCCAGCAGTCACCCGGGACTAGAAAACAATGAGCAGTTCTTC
CASSHPGLENNEQFF
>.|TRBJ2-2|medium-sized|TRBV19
TGTGCCAGTAGTCTCCTGGGGGGGCAAAATGGCGGGGAGCTGTTTTTT
CASSLLGGQNGGELFF
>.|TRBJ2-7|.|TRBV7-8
TGTGCCAGCAGCCGGGGGGTAGGGGGAAACGACGAGCAGTACTTC
CASSRGVGGNDEQYF
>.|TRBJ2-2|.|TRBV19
TGTGCCAGTAGTGTCGGGTTCAGAAGCACCGGGGAGCTGTTTTTT
CASSVGFRSTGELFF